A single sample is the source of the 14 T cell receptor beta chains below, sequenced in a study of cytomegalovirus exposure and HLA in healthy donors. PCR was performed using 60 Vbeta and 13 Jbeta primers. TCRdb's copy holds only in-frame clones and misses some; the assay was immunoSEQ multiplex PCR. The sample lists tens of thousands of clones, over 60% occurring once. The source material was PBMCs. The source is a boy younger than 18 in good health and CMV-seropositive.

The V and J genes are TRBV9 and TRBJ1-3; D gene unclear. With 4 bases removed from V and 1 base from J, the gap between germline ends came to 15 bases. This CDR3 has 16 residues. Germline CDR1 and CDR2: SGDLS and YYNGEE. DNA for the CDR3: TGTGCCAGCAGCTTGGATGTGGGAGATTCTGGAAACACCATATATTTT. It translates to CASSLDVGDSGNTIYF.

V usage is TRBV30 and J usage is TRBJ2-2; D unclear. Germline V gene data show CDR1 as GTSNPN and CDR2 as SVGIG (reference sequence). The CDR3 is made up of 14 amino acids. Trimming took 1 base from V and 2 from J, leaving 8 bases between them. CDR3 in amino acids: CAWSASVNTGELFF. Here the CDR3 DNA reads TGTGCCTGGAGTGCGTCAGTAAACACCGGGGAGCTGTTTTTT. Together with reference TRBV30 and TRBJ2-2, the CDR3 gives the full variable domain: SQTIHQWPATLVQPVGSPLSLECTVEGTSNPNLYWYRQAAGRGLQLLFYSVGIGQISSEVPQNLSASRPQDRQFILSSKKLLLSDSGFYLCAWSASVNTGELFFGEGSRLTVL.

This clone was observed a handful of times. The CDR3 nucleotides are TGTGCCAGCAGTGTTTCAGGGGGCTCTCGGCAGCCCCAGCATTTT. As protein: CASSVSGGSRQPQHF. The V call is TRBV2, the J call TRBJ1-5; 8 bases fit TRBD1. J gave up 7 bases and V 4 bases, and 9 bases lay outside the gene matches. The germline CDR1 and CDR2 sequences are SNHLY and FYNNEI. This CDR3 region has 15 residues.

V and J are TRBV28 and TRBJ2-5; 8 bases are shared with TRBD1. V shed 1 base, J shed 14 bases, and the junction held 3 bases outside the gene matches. CDR3 length equals 11 residues. CDR1 is MDHEN and CDR2 is SYDVKM in the germline V gene. As DNA, the CDR3 is TGTGCCAGCAGTTTATCGGGACAGGCCTACTTC. Protein product: CASSLSGQAYF.

The sample holds a few counts of this clone. The chain couples TRBV5-4 to TRBJ2-3, with TRBD2 identical over 7 bases. J gave up 1 base and V 4 bases, and 6 bases lay outside the gene matches. CDR1 SGHNT and CDR2 YYREEE come from the germline V gene (reference sequence). This CDR3 has 15 amino acids. CDR3 region: CASSPPAGGTDTQYF. Written as DNA, the CDR3 is TGTGCCAGCAGCCCACCGGCGGGGGGCACAGATACGCAGTATTTT.

This clone was detected only once. CDR3 sequence (DNA): TGTGCCAGCAGTTCCACGACAGACTATGGCTACACCTTC. Translation gives CASSSTTDYGYTF. V gene TRBV27 combines with J gene TRBJ1-2; D might be TRBD1 (5 bases). Germline values: CDR1 MNHEY, CDR2 SMNVEV (reference sequence). CDR3 length: 13 residues. Trimming pared 4 bases from V and 3 bases from J, leaving 9 bases between.

This chain joins TRBV7-2 and TRBJ2-7; 7 nucleotides agree with TRBD1. This CDR3 spans 14 amino acids. Losses at the gene ends were 2 bases for V and 2 bases for J; bases not matched to a gene: 3. In germline, CDR1 is SGHTA, CDR2 FQGNSA. The CDR3 region has the DNA TGTGCCAGCAGCTTAAACAGGGGCCCCTACGAGCAGTACTTC. Protein: CASSLNRGPYEQYF. The full variable domain, in which reference TRBV7-2 and TRBJ2-7 provide the parts outside the CDR3, is GAGVSQSPSNKVTEKGKDVELRCDPISGHTALYWYRQSLGQGLEFLIYFQGNSAPDKSGLPSDRFSAERTGGSVSTLTIQRTQQEDSAVYLCASSLNRGPYEQYFGPGTRLTVT.

This chain joins TRBV25-1 and TRBJ1-6; 7 positions agree with TRBD1. This CDR3 comprises 16 residues. The trim removed 4 bases at V and 10 bases at J, leaving 13 bases unmatched. Germline CDR1 is MGHDK and CDR2 is SYGVNS. The DNA of the CDR3 is TGTGCCAGCAGTGGGACCTCAAGAGGGGGCGAATCACCCCTCCACTTT. Protein product: CASSGTSRGGESPLHF.

This chain joins TRBV6-1 and TRBJ1-1; D is perhaps TRBD1 (5 bases). CDR1 and CDR2 (germline): MNHNS, SASEGT. Trimming took 7 bases from V and 3 from J, leaving 15 bases between them. This CDR3 contains 14 residues. The CDR3 nucleotides read TGTGCCAGCAACCATCATGGGGGGGACACTGAAGCTTTCTTT. Residues: CASNHHGGDTEAFF.

The chain couples TRBV30 to TRBJ1-2; 8 bases match TRBD1. The CDR3 has 14 amino acids. Germline V gene data show CDR1 as GTSNPN and CDR2 as SVGIG (reference sequence). V shed 3 bases and J 0 bases; nucleotides not matched to a gene: 3. CDR3 nucleotides: TGTGCCTGGAGCCCGACAGGGGCTAACTATGGCTACACCTTC. Translated, it gives CAWSPTGANYGYTF.

This clone has only a few counts. The CDR3 region is CAWRVSRNIQYF. The CDR3 region has the DNA TGTGCCTGGAGGGTCTCGCGAAACATTCAGTACTTC. The V call is TRBV30, the J call TRBJ2-4; D gene unclear. CDR1 and CDR2 (germline): GTSNPN, SVGIG (reference sequence). V lost 3 bases and J lost 6, with 9 bases in between. The CDR3 is made up of 12 amino acids.

The rearrangement links TRBV29-1 to TRBJ2-7; D may be TRBD1 (6 bases). Trimming stripped 6 bases from V and 2 bases from J, with 20 bases between. The CDR3 has 15 residues. The germline CDR1 and CDR2 sequences are SQVTM and ANQGSEA. The CDR3 sequence is CSVRTETANTYEQYF. The CDR3, as DNA: TGCAGCGTAAGGACAGAGACAGCTAATACCTACGAGCAGTACTTC.

This clone was detected a few times. J is TRBJ1-1 and V is TRBV7-8; 7 nucleotides match TRBD1. The CDR3 loop spans 16 amino acids. Germline CDR1 is SGHVS and CDR2 is FQNEAQ. V trimming: 0 bases; J trimming: 5 bases; junction bases outside the gene matches: 9. Written as DNA, the CDR3 is TGTGCCAGCAGCTTAGCGGGAGAGGGGGCGGGAACTGAAGCTTTCTTT. Translated, it gives CASSLAGEGAGTEAFF.

V is TRBV5-1 and J is TRBJ2-7, with D possibly being TRBD2 (5 bases). V was trimmed by 4 bases and J by 0 bases, leaving 14 bases between them. Germline-derived CDR1 and CDR2 are SGHRS and YFSETQ. The CDR3 extends over 15 amino acids. This CDR3 reads CASSADLGSSYEQYF. The CDR3 region has the DNA TGCGCCAGCAGCGCGGACTTGGGGAGCTCCTACGAGCAGTACTTC.